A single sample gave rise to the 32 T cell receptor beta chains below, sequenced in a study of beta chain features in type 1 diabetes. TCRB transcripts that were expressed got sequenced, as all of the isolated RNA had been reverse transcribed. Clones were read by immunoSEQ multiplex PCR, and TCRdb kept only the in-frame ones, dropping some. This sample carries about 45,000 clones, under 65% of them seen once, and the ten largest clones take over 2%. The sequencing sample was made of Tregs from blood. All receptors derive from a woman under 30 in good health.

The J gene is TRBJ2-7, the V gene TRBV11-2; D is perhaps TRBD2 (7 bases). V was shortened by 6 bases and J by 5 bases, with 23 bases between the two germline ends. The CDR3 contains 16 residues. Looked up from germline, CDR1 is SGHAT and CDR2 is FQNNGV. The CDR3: CASRLGGALQGNEQYF. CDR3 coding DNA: TGTGCCAGCAGATTGGGGGGGGCCCTCCAGGGGAACGAGCAGTACTTC.

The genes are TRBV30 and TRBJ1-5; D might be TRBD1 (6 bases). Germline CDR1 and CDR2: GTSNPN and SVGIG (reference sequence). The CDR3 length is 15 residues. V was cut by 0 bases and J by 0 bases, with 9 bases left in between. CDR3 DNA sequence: TGTGCCTGGAGTGTAGGGACACTTAGCAATCAGCCCCAGCATTTT. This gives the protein CAWSVGTLSNQPQHF.

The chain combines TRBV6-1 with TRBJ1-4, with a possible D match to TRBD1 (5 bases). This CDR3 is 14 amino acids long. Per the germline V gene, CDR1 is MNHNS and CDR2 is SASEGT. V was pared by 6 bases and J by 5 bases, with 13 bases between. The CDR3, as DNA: TGTGCCAGCAGGATACAGGTGTCCAATGAAAAACTGTTTTTT. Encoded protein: CASRIQVSNEKLFF.

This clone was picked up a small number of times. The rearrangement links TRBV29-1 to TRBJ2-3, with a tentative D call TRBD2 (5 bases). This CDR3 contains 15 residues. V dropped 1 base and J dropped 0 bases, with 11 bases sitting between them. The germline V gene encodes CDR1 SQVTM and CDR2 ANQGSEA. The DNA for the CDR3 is TGCAGCGTTGAAGCCCCCCGGGGAAGCACAGATACGCAGTATTTT. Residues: CSVEAPRGSTDTQYF.

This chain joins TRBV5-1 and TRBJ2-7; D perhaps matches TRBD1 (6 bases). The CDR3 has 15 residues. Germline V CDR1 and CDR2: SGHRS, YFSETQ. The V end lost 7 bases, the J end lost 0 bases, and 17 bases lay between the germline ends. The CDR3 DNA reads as TGCGCCAGCGGACAGTACAACCCCTACTCCTACGAGCAGTACTTC. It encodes CASGQYNPYSYEQYF.

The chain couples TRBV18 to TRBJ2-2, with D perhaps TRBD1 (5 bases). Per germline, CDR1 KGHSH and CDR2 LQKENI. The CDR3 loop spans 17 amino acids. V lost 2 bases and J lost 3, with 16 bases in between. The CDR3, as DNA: TGTGCCAGCTCACCAACGCAGGCAGGGTCGGACACCGGGGAGCTGTTTTTT. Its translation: CASSPTQAGSDTGELFF.

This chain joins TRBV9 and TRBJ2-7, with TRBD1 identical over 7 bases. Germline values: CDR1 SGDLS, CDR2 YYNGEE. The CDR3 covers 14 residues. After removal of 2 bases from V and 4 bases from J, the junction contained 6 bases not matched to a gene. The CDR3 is CASSVGTASYEQYF. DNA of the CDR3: TGTGCCAGCAGCGTGGGGACAGCATCGTACGAGCAGTACTTC.

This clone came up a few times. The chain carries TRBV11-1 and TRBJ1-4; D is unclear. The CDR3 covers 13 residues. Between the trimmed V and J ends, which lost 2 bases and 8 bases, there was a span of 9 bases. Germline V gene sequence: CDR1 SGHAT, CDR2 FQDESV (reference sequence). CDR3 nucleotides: TGTGCCAGCAGCTTATCGCGGCGCGAAAAACTGTTTTTT. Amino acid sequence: CASSLSRREKLFF. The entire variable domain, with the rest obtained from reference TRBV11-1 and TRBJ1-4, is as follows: EAEVAQSPRYKITEKSQAVAFWCDPISGHATLYWYRQILGQGPELLVQFQDESVVDDSQLPKDRFSAERLKGVDSTLKIQPAELGDSAMYLCASSLSRREKLFFGSGTQLSVL.

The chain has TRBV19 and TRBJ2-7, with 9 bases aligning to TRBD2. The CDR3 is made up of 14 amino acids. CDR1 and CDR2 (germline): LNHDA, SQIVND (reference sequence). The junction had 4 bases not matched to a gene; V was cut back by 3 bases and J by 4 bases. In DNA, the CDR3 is TGTGCCAGTAGTATTTCTAGCGGGACGTACGAGCAGTACTTC. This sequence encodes CASSISSGTYEQYF.

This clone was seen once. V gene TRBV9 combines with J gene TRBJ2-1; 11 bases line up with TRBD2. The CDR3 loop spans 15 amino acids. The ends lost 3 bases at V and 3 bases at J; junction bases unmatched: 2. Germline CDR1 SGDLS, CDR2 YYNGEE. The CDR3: CASSASGRYYNEQFF. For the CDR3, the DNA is TGTGCCAGCAGCGCTAGCGGGAGGTACTACAATGAGCAGTTCTTC.

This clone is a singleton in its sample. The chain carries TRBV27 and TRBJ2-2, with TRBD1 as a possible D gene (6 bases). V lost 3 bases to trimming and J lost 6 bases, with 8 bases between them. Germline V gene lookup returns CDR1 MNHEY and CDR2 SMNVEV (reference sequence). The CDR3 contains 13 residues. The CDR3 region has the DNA TGTGCCAGCAGTTTGCAGGGGTCCGGGGAGCTGTTTTTT. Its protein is CASSLQGSGELFF.

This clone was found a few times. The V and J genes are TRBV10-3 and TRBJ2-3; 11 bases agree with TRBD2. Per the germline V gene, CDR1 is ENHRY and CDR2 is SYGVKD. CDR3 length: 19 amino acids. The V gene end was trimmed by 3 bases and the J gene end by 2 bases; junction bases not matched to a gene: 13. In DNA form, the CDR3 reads TGTGCCATCAGTGATTCTCCTTCCGGGACTAGCGGACCCACAGATACGCAGTATTTT. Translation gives CAISDSPSGTSGPTDTQYF.

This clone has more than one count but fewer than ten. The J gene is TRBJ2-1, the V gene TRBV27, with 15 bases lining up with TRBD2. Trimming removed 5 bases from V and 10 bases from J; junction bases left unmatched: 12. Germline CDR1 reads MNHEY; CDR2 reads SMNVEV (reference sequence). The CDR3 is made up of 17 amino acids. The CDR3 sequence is CASSHYGLAGGPAEQFF. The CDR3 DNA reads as TGTGCCAGCAGTCACTATGGACTAGCGGGAGGGCCGGCCGAGCAGTTCTTC.

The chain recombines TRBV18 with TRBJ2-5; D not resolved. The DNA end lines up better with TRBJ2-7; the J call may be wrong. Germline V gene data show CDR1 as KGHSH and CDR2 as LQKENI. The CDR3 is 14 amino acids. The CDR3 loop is CASSPVAFSYEQYF. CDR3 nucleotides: TGTGCCAGCTCACCAGTTGCATTTTCCTACGAGCAGTACTTC.

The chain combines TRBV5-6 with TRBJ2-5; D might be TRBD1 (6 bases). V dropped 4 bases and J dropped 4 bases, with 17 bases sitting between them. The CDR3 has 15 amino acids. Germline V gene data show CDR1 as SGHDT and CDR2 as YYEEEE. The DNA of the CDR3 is TGTGCCAGCAGCACTGAACAGGGAAGTGGAGAGACCCAGTACTTC. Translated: CASSTEQGSGETQYF.

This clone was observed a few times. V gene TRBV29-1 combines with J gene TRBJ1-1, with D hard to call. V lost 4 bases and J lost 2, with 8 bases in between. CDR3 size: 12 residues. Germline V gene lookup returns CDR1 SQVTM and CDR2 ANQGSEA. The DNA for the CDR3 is TGCAGCGTTGCAACAGTTAACACTGAAGCTTTCTTT. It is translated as CSVATVNTEAFF.

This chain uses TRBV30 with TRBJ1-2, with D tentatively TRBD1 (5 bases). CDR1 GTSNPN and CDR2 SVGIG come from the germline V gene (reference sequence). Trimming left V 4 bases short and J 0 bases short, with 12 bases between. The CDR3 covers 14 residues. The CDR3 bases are TGTGCCTGGATAACAGGCTACGCTAACTATGGCTACACCTTC. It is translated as CAWITGYANYGYTF.

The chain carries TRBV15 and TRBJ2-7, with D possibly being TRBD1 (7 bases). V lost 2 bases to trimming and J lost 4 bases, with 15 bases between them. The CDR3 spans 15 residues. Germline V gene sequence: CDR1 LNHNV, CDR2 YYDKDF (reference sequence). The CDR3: CATSRHPGGRYEQYF. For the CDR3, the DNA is TGTGCCACCAGCAGACATCCAGGGGGGCGGTACGAGCAGTACTTC.

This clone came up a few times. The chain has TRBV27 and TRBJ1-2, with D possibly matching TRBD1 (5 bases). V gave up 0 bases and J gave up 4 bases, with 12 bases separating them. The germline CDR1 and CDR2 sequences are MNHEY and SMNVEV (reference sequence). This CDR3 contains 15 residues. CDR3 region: CASSLSEGPIYGYTF. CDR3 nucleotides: TGTGCCAGCAGTTTATCGGAGGGACCAATCTATGGCTACACCTTC.

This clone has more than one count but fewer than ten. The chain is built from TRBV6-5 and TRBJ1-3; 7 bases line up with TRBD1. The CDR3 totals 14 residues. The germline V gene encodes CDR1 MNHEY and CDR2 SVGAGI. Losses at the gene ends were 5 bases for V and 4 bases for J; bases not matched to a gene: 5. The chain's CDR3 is CASSPPTGGNTIYF. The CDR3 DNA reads TGTGCCAGCAGTCCACCGACAGGGGGAAACACCATATATTTT.

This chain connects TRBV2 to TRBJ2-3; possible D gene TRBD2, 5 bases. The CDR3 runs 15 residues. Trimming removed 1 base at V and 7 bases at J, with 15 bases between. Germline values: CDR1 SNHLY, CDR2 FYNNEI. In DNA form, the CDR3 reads TGTGCCAGCAGTGAAGGACCCCTGGGGAGAAATACGCAGTATTTT. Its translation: CASSEGPLGRNTQYF.

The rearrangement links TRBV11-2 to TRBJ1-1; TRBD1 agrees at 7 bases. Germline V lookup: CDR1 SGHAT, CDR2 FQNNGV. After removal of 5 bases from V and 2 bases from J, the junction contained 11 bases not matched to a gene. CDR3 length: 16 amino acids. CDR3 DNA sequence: TGTGCCAGCAGCCTCCGGCCCGGGACAGTTAACACTGAAGCTTTCTTT. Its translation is CASSLRPGTVNTEAFF. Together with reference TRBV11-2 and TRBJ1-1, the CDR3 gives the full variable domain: EAGVAQSPRYKIIEKRQSVAFWCNPISGHATLYWYQQILGQGPKLLIQFQNNGVVDDSQLPKDRFSAERLKGVDSTLKIQPAKLEDSAVYLCASSLRPGTVNTEAFFGQGTRLTVV.

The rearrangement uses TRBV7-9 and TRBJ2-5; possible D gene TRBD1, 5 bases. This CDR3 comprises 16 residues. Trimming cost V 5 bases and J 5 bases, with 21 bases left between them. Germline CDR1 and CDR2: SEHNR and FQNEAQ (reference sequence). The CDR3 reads CASSVNYLLAGETQYF. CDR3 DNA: TGTGCCAGCAGCGTCAATTACCTACTGGCAGGGGAGACCCAGTACTTC.

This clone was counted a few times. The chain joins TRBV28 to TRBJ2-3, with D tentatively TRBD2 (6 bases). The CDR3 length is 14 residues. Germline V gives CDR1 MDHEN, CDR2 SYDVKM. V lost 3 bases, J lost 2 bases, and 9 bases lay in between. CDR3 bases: TGTGCCAGCAGTTTGGGGGGAATCACAGATACGCAGTATTTT. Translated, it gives CASSLGGITDTQYF.

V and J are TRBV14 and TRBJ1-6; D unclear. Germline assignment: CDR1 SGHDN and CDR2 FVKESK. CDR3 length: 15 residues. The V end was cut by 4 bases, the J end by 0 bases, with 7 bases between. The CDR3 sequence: CASSRESSYNSPLHF. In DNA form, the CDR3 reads TGTGCCAGCAGCCGTGAGAGCTCCTATAATTCACCCCTCCACTTT.

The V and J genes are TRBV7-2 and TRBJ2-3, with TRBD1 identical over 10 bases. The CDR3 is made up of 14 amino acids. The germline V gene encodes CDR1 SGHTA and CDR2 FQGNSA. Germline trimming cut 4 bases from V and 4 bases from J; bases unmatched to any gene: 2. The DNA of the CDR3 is TGTGCCAGCAGCTCGACAGGGGGCGCAGATACGCAGTATTTT. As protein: CASSSTGGADTQYF.

In DNA, the CDR3 is TGTGCCAGTAGTATTATCCGGGGGGGCGCCTACAATGAGCAGTTCTTC. It is translated as CASSIIRGGAYNEQFF. This sequence joins TRBV19 and TRBJ2-1; 8 positions agree with TRBD2. Per the germline V gene, CDR1 is LNHDA and CDR2 is SQIVND (reference sequence). The CDR3 is 16 residues long. The ends lost 3 bases at V and 2 bases at J; junction bases unmatched: 6.

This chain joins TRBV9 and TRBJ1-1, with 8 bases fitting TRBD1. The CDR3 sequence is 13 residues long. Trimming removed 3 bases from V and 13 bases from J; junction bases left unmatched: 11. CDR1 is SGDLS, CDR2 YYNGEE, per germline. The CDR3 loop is CASSAGQGRPVFF. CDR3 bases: TGTGCCAGCAGCGCCGGACAGGGTCGGCCTGTTTTCTTT.

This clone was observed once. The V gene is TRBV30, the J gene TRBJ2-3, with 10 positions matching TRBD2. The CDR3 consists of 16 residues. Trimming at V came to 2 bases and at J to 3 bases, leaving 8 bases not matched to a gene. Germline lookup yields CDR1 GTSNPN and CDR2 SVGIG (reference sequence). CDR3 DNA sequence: TGTGCCTGGAGTCCTGGGTGGACTAGCGGAACAGATACGCAGTATTTT. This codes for CAWSPGWTSGTDTQYF.

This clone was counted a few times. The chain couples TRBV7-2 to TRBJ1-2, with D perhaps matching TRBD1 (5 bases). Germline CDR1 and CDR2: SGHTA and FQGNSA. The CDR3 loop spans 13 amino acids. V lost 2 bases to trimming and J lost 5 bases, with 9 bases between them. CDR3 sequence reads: CASSLQGLYGYTF. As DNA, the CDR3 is TGTGCCAGCAGCTTACAGGGCCTGTATGGCTACACCTTC.

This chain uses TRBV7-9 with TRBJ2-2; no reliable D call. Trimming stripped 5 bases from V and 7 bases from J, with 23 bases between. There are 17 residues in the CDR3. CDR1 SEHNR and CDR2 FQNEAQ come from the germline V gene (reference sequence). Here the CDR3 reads CASSRGSRSAPSGELFF. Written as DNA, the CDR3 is TGTGCCAGCAGCAGAGGCAGCCGCTCCGCTCCCAGCGGGGAGCTGTTTTTT.

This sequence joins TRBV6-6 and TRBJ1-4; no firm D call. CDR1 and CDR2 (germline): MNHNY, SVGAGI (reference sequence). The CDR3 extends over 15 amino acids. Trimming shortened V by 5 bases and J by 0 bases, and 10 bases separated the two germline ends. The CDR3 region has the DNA TGTGCCAGCAGTCTTACTCGAACAACTAATGAAAAACTGTTTTTT. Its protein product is CASSLTRTTNEKLFF.